The sequence of this T cell receptor (beta chain) was determined in a study of CD8 T cells in ankylosing spondylitis. Findings of the study overall: Reportedly, disease-linked clones are significantly enriched in ankylosing spondylitis patients' matched synovial fluid. Reports of some motif variants in reactive arthritis synovial fluid and blood predate this one.

A single record per CDR3 protein comes from TCRdb applying MiXCR to the 5' RACE reads. The data contain roughly 240,000 distinct CDR3 sequences, 7.5% to 9.5% of them singletons. The table lists this clonotype with a few counts. Its specificity is unknown. Germline loops: CDR1 LGHNA, CDR2 YSLEER. This CDR3 has 15 amino acids. Germline trimming cut 4 bases from V and 8 bases from J; bases unmatched to any gene: 4. This receptor was identified in a female donor with ankylosing spondylitis or in good health (not recorded which). Input material: blood, either unsorted or a sorted T cell fraction (not recorded which). The V and J genes are TRBV4-3 and TRBJ2-1; 14 nucleotides align to TRBD2. The CDR3 DNA sequence: TGCGCCAGCAGCCTCGGGACTAGCGGGAGATATGAGCAGTTCTTC. Translated, it gives CASSLGTSGRYEQFF.